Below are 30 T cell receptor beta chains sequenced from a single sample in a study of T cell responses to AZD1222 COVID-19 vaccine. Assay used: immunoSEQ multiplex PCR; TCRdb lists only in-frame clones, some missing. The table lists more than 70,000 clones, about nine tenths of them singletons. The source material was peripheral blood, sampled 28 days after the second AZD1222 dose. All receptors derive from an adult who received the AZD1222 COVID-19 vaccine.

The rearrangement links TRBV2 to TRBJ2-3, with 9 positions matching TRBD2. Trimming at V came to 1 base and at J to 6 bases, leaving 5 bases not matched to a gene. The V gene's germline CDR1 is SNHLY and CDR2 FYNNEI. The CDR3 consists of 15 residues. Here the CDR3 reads CASSEGGLASDTQYF. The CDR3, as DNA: TGTGCCAGCAGTGAAGGGGGACTAGCATCTGATACGCAGTATTTT.

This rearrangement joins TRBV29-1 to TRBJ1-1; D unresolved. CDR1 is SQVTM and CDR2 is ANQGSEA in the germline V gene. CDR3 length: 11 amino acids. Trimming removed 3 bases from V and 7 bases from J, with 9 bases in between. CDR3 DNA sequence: TGCAGCGTTGATTCTGGGGATGAAGCTTTCTTT. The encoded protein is CSVDSGDEAFF.

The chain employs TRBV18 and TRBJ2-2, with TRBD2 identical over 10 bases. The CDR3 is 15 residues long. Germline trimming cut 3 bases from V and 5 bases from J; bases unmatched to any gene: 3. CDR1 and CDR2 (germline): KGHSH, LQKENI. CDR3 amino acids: CASSPGLAVTGELFF. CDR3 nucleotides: TGTGCCAGCTCACCCGGACTAGCGGTTACCGGGGAGCTGTTTTTT. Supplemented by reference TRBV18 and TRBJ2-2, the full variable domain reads NAGVMQNPRHLVRRRGQEARLRCSPMKGHSHVYWYRQLPEEGLKFMVYLQKENIIDESGMPKERFSAEFPKEGPSILRIQQVVRGDSAAYFCASSPGLAVTGELFFGEGSRLTVL.

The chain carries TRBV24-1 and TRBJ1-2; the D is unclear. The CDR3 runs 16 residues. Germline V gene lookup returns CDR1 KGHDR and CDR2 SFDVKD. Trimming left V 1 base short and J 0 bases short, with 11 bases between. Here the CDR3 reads CATSDLRAGPNYGYTF. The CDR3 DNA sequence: TGTGCCACCAGTGATTTAAGGGCAGGACCTAACTATGGCTACACCTTC.

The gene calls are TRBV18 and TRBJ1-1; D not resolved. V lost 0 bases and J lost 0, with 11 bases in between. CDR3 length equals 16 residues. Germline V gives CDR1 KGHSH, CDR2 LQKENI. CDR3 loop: CASSPPSGVMNTEAFF. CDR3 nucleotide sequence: TGTGCCAGCTCACCACCCTCCGGGGTCATGAACACTGAAGCTTTCTTT.

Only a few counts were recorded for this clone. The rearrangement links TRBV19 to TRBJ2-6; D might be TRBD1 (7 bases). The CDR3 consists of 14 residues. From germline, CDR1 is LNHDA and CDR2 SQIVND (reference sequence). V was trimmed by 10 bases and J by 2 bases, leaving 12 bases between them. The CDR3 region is CATRRGPGANVLTF. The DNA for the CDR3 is TGTGCCACCAGGAGGGGGCCTGGGGCCAACGTCCTGACTTTC.

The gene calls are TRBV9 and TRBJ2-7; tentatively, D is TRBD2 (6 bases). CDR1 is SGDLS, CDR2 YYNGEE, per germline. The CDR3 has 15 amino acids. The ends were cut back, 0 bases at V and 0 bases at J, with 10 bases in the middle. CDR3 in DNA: TGTGCCAGCAGCGTAGGGGGGGACTCCTCCTACGAGCAGTACTTC. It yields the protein CASSVGGDSSYEQYF.

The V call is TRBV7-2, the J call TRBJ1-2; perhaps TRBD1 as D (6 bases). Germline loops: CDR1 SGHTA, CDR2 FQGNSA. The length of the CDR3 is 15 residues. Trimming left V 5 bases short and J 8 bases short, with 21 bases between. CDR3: CASSPRGAGDLGYTF. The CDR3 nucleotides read TGTGCCAGCAGCCCAAGGGGGGCAGGGGACTTAGGCTACACCTTC.

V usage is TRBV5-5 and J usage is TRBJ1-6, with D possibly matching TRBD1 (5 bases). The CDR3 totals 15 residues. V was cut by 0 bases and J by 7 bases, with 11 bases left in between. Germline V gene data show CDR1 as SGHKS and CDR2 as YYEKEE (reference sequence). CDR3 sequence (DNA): TGTGCCAGCAGCTTGGGCGGGGGTCGGAATTCACCCCTCCACTTT. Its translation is CASSLGGGRNSPLHF.

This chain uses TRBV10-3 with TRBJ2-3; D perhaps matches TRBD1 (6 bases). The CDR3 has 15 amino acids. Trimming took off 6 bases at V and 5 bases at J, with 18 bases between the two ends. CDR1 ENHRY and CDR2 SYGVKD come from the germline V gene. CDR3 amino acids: CAIRKQGEEGDTQYF. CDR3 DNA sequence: TGTGCCATCAGGAAACAGGGTGAGGAAGGAGATACGCAGTATTTT.

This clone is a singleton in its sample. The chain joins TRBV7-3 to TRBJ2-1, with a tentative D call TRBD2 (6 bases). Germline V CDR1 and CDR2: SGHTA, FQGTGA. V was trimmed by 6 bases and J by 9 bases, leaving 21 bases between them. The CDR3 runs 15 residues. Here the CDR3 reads CASSSDGAIGGEQFF. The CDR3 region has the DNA TGTGCCAGCAGTTCGGACGGGGCCATCGGGGGTGAGCAGTTCTTC.

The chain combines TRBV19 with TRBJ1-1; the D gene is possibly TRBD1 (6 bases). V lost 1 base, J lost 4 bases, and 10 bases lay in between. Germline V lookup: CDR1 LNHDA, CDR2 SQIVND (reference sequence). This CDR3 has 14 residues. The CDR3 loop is CASSIGGGGTEAFF. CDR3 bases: TGTGCCAGTAGTATAGGAGGAGGGGGCACTGAAGCTTTCTTT.

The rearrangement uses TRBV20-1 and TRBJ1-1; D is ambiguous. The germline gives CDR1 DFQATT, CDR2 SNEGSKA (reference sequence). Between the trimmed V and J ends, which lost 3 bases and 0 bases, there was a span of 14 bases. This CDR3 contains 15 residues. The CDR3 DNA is TGCAGTGCTAGTGACCCTATCACAATGAACACTGAAGCTTTCTTT. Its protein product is CSASDPITMNTEAFF.

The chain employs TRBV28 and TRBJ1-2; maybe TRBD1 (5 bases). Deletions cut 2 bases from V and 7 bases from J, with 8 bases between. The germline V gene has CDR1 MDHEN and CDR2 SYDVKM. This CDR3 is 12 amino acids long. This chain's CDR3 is CASSLPGRGYTF. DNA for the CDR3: TGTGCCAGCAGTTTACCGGGACGTGGCTACACCTTC.

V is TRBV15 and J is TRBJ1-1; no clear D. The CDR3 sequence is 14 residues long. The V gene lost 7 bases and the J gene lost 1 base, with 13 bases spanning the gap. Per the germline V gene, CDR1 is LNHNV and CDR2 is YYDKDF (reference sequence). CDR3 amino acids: CATTLRTENTEAFF. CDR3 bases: TGTGCCACCACTTTAAGGACGGAGAACACTGAAGCTTTCTTT.

The CDR3 DNA reads as TGTGCCAGCAGCTTAACCCATGGACCAGGCAGGGAGCTGTTTTTT. It specifies CASSLTHGPGRELFF. The chain has TRBV7-3 and TRBJ2-2; D is unresolved. In germline, CDR1 is SGHTA, CDR2 FQGTGA. The CDR3 is 15 residues long. V lost 0 bases, J lost 9 bases, and 14 bases lay in between.

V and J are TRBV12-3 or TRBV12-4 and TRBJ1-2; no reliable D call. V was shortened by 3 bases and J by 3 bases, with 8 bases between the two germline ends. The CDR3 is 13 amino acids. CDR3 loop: CASSFQQDYGYTF. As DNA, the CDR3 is TGTGCCAGCAGTTTTCAGCAGGACTATGGCTACACCTTC.

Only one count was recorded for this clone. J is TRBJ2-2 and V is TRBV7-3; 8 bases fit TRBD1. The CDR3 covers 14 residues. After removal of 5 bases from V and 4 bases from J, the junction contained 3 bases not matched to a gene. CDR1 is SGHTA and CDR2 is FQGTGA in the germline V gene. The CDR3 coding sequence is TGTGCCAGCAGCCGGACAGGGCCCACCGGGGAGCTGTTTTTT. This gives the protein CASSRTGPTGELFF.

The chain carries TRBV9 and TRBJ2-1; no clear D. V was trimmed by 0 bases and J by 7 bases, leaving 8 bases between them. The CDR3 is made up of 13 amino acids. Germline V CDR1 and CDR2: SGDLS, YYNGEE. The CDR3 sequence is CASSVDGRNEQFF. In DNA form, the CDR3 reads TGTGCCAGCAGCGTAGACGGCAGGAATGAGCAGTTCTTC.

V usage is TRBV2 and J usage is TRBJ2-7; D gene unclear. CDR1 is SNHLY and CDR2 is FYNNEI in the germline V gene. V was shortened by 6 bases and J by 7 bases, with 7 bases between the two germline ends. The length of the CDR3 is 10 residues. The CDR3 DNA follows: TGTGCCAGCAGCCTAGGGGAGCAGTACTTC. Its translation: CASSLGEQYF. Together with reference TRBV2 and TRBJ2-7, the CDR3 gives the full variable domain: EPEVTQTPSHQVTQMGQEVILRCVPISNHLYFYWYRQILGQKVEFLVSFYNNEISEKSEIFDDQFSVERPDGSNFTLKIRSTKLEDSAMYFCASSLGEQYFGPGTRLTVT.

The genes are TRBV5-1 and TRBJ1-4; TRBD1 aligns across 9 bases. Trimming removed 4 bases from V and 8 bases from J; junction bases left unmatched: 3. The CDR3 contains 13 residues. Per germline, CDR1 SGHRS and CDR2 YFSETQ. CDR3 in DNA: TGCGCCAGCAGCCGGGACAGGGACGAAAAACTGTTTTTT. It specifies CASSRDRDEKLFF.

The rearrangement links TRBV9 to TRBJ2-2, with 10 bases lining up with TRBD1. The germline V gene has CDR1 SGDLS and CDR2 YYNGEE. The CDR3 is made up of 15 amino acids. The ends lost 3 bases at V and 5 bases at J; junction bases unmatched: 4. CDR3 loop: CASSAGQGGTGELFF. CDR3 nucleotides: TGTGCCAGCAGCGCCGGACAGGGGGGTACCGGGGAGCTGTTTTTT.

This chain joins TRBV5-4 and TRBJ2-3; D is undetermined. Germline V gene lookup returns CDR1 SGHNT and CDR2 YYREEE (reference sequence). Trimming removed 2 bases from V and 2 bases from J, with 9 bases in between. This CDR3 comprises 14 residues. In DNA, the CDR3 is TGTGCCAGCAGCTTCCCCGGCGACACAGATACGCAGTATTTT. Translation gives CASSFPGDTDTQYF.

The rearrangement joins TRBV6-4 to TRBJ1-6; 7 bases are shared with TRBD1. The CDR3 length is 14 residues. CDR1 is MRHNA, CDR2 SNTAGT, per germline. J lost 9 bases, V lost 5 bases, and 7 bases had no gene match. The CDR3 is CASSPRQGPSPLHF. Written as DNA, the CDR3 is TGTGCCAGCAGTCCCCGACAGGGCCCTTCACCCCTCCACTTT.

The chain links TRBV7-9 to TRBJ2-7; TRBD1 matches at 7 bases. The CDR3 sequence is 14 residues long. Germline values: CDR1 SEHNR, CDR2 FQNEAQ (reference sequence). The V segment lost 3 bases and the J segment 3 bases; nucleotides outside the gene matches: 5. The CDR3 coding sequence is TGTGCCAGCAGCTTGGGACAGTTAATCTACGAGCAGTACTTC. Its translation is CASSLGQLIYEQYF.

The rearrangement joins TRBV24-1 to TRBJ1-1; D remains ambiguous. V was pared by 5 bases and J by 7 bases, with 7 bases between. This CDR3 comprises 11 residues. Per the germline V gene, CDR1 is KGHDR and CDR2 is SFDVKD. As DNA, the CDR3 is TGTGCCACCAGTGCGAAAGATGAAGCTTTCTTT. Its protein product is CATSAKDEAFF.

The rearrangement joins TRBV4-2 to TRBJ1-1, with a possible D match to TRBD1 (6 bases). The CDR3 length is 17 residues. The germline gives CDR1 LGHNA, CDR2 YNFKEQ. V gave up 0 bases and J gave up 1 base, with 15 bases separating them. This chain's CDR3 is CASSQDGVGAENTEAFF. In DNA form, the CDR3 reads TGTGCCAGCAGCCAAGATGGGGTGGGGGCAGAGAACACTGAAGCTTTCTTT.

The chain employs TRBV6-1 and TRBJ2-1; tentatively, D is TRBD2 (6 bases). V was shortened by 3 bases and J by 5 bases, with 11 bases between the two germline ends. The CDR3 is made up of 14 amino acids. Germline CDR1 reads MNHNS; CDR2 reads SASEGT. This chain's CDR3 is CASSDGTPNNEQFF. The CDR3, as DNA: TGTGCCAGCAGTGACGGGACTCCAAACAATGAGCAGTTCTTC.

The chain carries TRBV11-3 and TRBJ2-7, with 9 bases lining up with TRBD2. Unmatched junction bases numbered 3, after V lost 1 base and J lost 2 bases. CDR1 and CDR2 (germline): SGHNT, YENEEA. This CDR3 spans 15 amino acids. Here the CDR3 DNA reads TGTGCCAGCAGCTTAGCGGCTAGCGGGACCTACGAGCAGTACTTC. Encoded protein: CASSLAASGTYEQYF.

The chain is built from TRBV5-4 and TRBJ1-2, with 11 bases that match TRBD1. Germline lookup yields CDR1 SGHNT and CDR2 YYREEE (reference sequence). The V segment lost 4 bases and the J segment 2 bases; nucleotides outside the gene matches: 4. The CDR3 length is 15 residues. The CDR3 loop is CASSLDRGQNYGYTF. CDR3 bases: TGTGCCAGCAGCCTGGACAGGGGGCAGAACTATGGCTACACCTTC.